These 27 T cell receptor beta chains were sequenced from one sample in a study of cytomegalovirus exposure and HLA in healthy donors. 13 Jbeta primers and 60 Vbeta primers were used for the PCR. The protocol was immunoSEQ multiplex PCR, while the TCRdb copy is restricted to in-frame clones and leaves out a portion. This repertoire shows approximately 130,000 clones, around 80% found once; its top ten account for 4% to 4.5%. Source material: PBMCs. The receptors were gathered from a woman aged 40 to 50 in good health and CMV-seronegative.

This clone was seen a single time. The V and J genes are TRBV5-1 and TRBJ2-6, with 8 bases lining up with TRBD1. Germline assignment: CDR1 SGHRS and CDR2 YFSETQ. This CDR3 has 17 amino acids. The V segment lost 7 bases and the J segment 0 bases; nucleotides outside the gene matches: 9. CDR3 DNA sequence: TGCGCCAGCCGCGTGGACAGGGATGTCTCTGGGGCCAACGTCCTGACTTTC. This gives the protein CASRVDRDVSGANVLTF.

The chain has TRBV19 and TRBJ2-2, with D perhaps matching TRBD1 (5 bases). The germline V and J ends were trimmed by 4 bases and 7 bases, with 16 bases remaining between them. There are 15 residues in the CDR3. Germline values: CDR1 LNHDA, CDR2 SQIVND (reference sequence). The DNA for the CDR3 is TGTGCCAGTAGTACTTCGACAGCCACCAACGGGGAGCTGTTTTTT. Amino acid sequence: CASSTSTATNGELFF. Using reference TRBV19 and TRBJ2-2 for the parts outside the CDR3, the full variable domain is DGGITQSPKYLFRKEGQNVTLSCEQNLNHDAMYWYRQDPGQGLRLIYYSQIVNDFQKGDIAEGYSVSREKKESFPLTVTSAQKNPTAFYLCASSTSTATNGELFFGEGSRLTVL.

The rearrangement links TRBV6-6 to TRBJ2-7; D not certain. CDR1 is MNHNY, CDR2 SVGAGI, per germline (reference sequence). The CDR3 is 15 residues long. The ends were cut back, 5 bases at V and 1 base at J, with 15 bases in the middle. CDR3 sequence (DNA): TGTGCCAGCAGTCCCGGGTTAGCCGGGTCCTACGAGCAGTACTTC. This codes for CASSPGLAGSYEQYF.

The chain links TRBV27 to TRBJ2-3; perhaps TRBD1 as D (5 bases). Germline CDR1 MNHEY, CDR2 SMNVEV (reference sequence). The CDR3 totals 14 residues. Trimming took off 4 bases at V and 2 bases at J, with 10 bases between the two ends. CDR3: CASSSGASTDTQYF. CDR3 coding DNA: TGTGCCAGCAGTTCTGGGGCCTCCACAGATACGCAGTATTTT.

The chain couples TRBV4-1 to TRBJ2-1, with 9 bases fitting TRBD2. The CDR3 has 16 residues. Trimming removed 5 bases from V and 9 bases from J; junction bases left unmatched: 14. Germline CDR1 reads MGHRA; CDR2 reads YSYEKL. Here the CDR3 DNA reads TGCGCCAGCAGCAACCCCCTAGGGACTAGCATGGGTGAGCAGTTCTTC. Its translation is CASSNPLGTSMGEQFF.

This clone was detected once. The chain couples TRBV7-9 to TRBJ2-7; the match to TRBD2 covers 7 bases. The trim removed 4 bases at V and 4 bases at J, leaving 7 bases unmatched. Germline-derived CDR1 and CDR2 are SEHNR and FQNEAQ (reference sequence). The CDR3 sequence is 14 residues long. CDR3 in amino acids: CASSSHGGSYEQYF. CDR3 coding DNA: TGTGCCAGCAGCTCCCATGGCGGGAGTTACGAGCAGTACTTC.

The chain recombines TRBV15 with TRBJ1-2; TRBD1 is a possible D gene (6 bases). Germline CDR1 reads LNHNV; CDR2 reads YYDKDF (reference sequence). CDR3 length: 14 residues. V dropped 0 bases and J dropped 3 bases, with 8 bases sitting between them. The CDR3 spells CATSRDRTDYGYTF. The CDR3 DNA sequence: TGTGCCACCAGCAGAGATCGGACAGACTATGGCTACACCTTC. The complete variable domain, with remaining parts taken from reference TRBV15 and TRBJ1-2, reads DAMVIQNPRYQVTQFGKPVTLSCSQTLNHNVMYWYQQKSSQAPKLLFHYYDKDFNNEADTPDNFQSRRPNTSFCFLDIRSPGLGDTAMYLCATSRDRTDYGYTFGSGTRLTVV.

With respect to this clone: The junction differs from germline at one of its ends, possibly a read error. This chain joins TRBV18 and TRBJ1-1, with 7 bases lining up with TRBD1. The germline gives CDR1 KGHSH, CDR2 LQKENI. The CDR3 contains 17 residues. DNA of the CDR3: TGTGCCAGCCCACCACCGAGCAGGGGGGCGCTTGGCACTGAAGCTTTCTTT. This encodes CASPPPSRGALGTEAFF.

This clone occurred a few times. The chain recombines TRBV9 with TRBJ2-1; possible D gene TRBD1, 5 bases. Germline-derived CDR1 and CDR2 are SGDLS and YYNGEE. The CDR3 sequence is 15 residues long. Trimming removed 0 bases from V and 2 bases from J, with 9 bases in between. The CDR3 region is CASSVGTIAYNEQFF. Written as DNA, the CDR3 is TGTGCCAGCAGCGTAGGGACAATCGCCTACAATGAGCAGTTCTTC. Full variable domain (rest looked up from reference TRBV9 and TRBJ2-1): DSGVTQTPKHLITATGQRVTLRCSPRSGDLSVYWYQQSLDQGLQFLIQYYNGEERAKGNILERFSAQQFPDLHSELNLSSLELGDSALYFCASSVGTIAYNEQFFGPGTRLTVL.

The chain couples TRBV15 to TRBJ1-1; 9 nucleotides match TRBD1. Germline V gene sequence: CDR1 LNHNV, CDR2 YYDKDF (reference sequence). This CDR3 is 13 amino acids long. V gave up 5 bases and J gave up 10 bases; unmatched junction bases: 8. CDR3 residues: CATSRDRVGGAFF. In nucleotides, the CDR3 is TGTGCCACCAGCCGGGACAGGGTAGGGGGAGCTTTCTTT.

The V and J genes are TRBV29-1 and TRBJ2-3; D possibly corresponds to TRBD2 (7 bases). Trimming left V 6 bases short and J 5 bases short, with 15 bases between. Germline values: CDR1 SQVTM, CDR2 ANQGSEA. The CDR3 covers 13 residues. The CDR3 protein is CSVEGGRKDTQYF. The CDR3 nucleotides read TGCAGCGTGGAGGGGGGGAGGAAAGATACGCAGTATTTT.

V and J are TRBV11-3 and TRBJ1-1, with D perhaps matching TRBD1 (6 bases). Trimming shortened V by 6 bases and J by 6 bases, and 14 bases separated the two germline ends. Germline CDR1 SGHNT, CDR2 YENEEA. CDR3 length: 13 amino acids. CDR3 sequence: CASRRTQGAEAFF. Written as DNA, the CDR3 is TGTGCCAGCAGAAGGACACAGGGCGCTGAAGCTTTCTTT.

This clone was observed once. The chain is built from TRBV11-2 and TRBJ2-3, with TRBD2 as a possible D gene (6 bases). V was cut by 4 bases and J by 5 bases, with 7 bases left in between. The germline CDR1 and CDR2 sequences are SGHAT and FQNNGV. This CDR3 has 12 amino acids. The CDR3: CASSYGGDTQYF. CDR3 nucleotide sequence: TGTGCCAGCAGCTACGGGGGAGATACGCAGTATTTT.

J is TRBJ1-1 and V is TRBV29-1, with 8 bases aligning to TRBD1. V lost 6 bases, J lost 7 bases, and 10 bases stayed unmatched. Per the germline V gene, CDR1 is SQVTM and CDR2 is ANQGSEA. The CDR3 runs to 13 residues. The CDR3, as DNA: TGCAGCGTGAGACAGGGGAATTATGGTGAAGCTTTCTTT. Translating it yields CSVRQGNYGEAFF.

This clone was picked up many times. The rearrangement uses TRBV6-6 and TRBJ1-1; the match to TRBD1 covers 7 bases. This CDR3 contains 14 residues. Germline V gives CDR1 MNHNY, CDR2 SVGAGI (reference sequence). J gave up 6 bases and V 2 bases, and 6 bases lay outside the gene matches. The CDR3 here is CASSYLQGQPEAFF. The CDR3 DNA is TGTGCCAGCAGTTACCTCCAGGGACAGCCTGAAGCTTTCTTT.

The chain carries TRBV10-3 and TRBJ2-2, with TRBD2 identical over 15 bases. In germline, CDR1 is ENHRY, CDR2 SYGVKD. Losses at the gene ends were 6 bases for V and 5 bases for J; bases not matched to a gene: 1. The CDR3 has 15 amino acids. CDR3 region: CAIRGTSGGTGELFF. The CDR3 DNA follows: TGTGCCATCAGGGGGACTAGCGGGGGGACCGGGGAGCTGTTTTTT.

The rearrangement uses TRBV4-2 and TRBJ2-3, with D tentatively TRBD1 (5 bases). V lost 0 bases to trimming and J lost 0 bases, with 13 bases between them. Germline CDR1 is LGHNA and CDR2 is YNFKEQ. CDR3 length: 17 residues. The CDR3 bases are TGTGCCAGCAGCCAAGAAGGAGCAGGGCTAAGCACAGATACGCAGTATTTT. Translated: CASSQEGAGLSTDTQYF.

The CDR3 loop is CASRREGDTEAFF. The DNA of the CDR3 is TGTGCCAGCCGAAGGGAGGGGGACACTGAAGCTTTCTTT. The chain combines TRBV6-1 with TRBJ1-1; perhaps TRBD1 as D (6 bases). CDR1 is MNHNS, CDR2 SASEGT, per germline. Trimming took 8 bases from V and 3 from J, leaving 13 bases between them. There are 13 residues in the CDR3.

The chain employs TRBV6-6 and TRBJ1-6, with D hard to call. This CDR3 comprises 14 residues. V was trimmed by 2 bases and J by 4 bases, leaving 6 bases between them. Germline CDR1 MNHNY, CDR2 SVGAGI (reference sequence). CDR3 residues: CASSYRQYNSPLHF. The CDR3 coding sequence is TGTGCCAGCAGTTACCGACAATATAATTCACCCCTCCACTTT.

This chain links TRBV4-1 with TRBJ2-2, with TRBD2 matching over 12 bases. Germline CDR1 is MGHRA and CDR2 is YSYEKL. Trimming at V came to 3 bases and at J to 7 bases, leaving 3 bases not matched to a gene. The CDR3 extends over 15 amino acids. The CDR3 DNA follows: TGCGCCAGCAGCCAGCCGACTAGCGGGAGCGGGGAGCTGTTTTTT. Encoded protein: CASSQPTSGSGELFF.

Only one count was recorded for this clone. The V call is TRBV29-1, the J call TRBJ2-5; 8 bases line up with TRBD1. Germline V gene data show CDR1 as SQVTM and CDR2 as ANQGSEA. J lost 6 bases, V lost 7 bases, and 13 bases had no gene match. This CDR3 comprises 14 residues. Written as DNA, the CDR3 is TGCAGCGCACGAACTCGACAGGGGACAAAGACCCAGTACTTC. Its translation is CSARTRQGTKTQYF.

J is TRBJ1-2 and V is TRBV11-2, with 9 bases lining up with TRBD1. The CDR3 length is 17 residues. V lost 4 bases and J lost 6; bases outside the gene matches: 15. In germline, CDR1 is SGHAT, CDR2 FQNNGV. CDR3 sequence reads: CASSSIARTGVGHGYTF. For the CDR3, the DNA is TGTGCCAGCAGCTCAATCGCCCGGACAGGGGTAGGGCATGGCTACACCTTC.

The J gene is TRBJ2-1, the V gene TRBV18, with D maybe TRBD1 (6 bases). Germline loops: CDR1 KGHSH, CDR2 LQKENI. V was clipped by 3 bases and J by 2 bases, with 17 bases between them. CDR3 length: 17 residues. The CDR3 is CASSPLDSLATYNEQFF. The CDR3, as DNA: TGTGCCAGCTCACCTTTGGACAGCCTTGCTACCTACAATGAGCAGTTCTTC.

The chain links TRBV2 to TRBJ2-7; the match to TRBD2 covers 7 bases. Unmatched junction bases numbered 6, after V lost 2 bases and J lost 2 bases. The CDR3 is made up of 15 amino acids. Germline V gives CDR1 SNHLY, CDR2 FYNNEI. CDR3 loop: CASSESDAGAYEQYF. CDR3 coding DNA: TGTGCCAGCAGTGAATCGGATGCGGGGGCCTACGAGCAGTACTTC.

CDR3 sequence reads: CAISPGQGALNEQFF. The CDR3 DNA reads as TGTGCCATCAGCCCGGGACAGGGGGCTCTCAATGAGCAGTTCTTC. This chain connects TRBV10-3 to TRBJ2-1; 12 positions agree with TRBD1. Looked up from germline, CDR1 is ENHRY and CDR2 is SYGVKD. After removal of 6 bases from V and 6 bases from J, the junction contained 6 bases not matched to a gene. The CDR3 extends over 15 amino acids.

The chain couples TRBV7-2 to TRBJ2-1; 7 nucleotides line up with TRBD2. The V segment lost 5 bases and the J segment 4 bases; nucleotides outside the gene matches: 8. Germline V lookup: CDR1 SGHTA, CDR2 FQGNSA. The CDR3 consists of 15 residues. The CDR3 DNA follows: TGTGCCAGCAGCCCCTGGACTAGTGTTTACAATGAGCAGTTCTTC. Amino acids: CASSPWTSVYNEQFF.

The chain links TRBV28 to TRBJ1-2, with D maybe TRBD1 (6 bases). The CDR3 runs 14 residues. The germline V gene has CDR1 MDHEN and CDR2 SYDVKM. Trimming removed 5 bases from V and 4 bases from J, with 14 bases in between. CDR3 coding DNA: TGTGCCAGCAGTCTGGGGGGCGGGGGCTATGGCTACACCTTC. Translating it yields CASSLGGGGYGYTF.